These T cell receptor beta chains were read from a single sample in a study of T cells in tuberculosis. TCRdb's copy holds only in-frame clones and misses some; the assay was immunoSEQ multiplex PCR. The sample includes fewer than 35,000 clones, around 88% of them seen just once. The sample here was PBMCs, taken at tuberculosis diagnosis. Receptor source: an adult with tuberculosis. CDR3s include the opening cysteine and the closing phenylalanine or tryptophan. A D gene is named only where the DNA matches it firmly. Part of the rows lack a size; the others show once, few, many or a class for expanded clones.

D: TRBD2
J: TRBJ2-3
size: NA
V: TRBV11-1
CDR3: CASSFSGDRTDTQYF
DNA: TGTGCCAGCAGCTTTAGCGGGGACCGCACAGATACGCAGTATTTT

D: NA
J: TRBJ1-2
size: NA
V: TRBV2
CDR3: CASSERGVNYGYTF
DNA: TGTGCCAGCAGTGAACGGGGGGTTAACTATGGCTACACCTTC

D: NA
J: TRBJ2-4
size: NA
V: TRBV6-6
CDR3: CASSYWTHPTKNIQYF
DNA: TGTGCCAGCAGTTACTGGACTCATCCTACCAAAAACATTCAGTACTTC

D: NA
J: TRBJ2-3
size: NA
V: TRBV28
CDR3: CASSSDREGDTQYF
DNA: TGTGCCAGCAGTTCGGACAGGGAGGGGGATACGCAGTATTTT

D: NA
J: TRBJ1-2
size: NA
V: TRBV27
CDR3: CASSMTVTAGGYTF
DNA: TGTGCCAGCAGTATGACAGTGACCGCCGGTGGCTACACCTTC

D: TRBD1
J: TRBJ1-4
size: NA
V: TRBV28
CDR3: CASSRGTGGYNEKLFF
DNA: TGTGCCAGCAGCCGCGGGACAGGGGGTTATAATGAAAAACTGTTTTTT

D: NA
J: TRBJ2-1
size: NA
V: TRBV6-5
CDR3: CASSYQGEGSYNEQFF
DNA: TGTGCCAGCAGTTATCAGGGTGAAGGCTCCTACAATGAGCAGTTCTTC

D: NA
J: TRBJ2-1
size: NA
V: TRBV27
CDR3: CASTRGEYPHNEQFF
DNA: TGTGCCAGCACCCGAGGAGAGTACCCTCACAATGAGCAGTTCTTC

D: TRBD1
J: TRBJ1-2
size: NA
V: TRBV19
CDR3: CASSSRGQGARGGYGYTF
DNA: TGTGCCAGTAGTAGTAGAGGACAGGGGGCCCGGGGAGGATATGGCTACACCTTC

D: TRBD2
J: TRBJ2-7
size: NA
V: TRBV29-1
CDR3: CSVTSTSGAYEQYF
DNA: TGCAGCGTTACCTCGACTAGCGGGGCCTACGAGCAGTACTTC

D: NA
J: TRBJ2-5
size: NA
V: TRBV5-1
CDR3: CASSKQAGVETQYF
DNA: TGCGCCAGCAGTAAACAGGCAGGCGTGGAGACCCAGTACTTC

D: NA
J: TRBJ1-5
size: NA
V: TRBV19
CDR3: CASRWGRSNQPQHF
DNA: TGTGCCAGTAGGTGGGGGAGGAGCAATCAGCCCCAGCATTTT

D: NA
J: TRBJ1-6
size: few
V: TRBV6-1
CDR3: CASSEGSQSPLHF
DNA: TGTGCCAGCAGTGAAGGTTCCCAATCACCCCTCCACTTT

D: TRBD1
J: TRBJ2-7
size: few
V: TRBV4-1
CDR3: CASSPGQPTDEQYF
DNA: TGCGCCAGCAGCCCGGGACAGCCGACCGATGAGCAGTACTTC

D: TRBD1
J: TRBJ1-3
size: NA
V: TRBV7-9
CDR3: CASSLQGAGNTIYF
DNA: TGTGCCAGCAGCTTACAGGGGGCAGGAAACACCATATATTTT

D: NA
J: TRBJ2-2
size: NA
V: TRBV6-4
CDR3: CASSDNRETGELFF
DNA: TGTGCCAGCAGTGACAACAGGGAAACCGGGGAGCTGTTTTTT

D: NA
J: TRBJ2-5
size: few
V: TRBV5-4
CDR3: CASSLHTGTMGKTQYF
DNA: TGTGCCAGCAGCTTACATACAGGGACCATGGGAAAGACCCAGTACTTC

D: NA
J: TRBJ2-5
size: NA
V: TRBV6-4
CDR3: CASSALGGAQETQYF
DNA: TGTGCCAGCAGTGCTCTAGGGGGAGCCCAAGAGACCCAGTACTTC

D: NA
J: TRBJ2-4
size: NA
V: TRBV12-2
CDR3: CASRRPGCENIQYF
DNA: TGTGCAAGTCGTCGACCGGGGTGCGAGAACATTCAGTACTTC

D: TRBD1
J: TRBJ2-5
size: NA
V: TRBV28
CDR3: CASNIPGQAQETQYF
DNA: TGTGCCAGCAACATCCCAGGACAGGCCCAAGAGACCCAGTACTTC

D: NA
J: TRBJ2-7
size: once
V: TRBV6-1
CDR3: CASSEEVAASSYEQYF
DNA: TGTGCCAGCAGTGAAGAGGTAGCGGCTTCTTCCTACGAGCAGTACTTC

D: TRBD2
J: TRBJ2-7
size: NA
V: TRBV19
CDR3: CASSAQTSSEQYF
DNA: TGTGCCAGTAGTGCCCAGACTAGCTCCGAGCAGTACTTC

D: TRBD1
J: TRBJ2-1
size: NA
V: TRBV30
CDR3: CAWSRQGYYNEQFF
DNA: TGTGCCTGGAGTAGACAGGGCTACTACAATGAGCAGTTCTTC

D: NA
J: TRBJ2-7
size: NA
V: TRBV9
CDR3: CASSVEGLSQQYF
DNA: TGTGCCAGCAGCGTAGAAGGACTATCCCAGCAGTACTTC

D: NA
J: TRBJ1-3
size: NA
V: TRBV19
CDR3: CASSIGTTRNTIYF
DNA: TGTGCCAGTAGTATTGGGACTACTCGGAACACCATATATTTT

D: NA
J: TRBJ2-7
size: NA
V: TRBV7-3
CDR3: CASSVAGSYEQYF
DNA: TGTGCCAGCAGCGTGGCAGGCTCCTACGAGCAGTACTTC

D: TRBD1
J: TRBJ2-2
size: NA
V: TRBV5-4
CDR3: CASSDDRGDTGELFF
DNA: TGTGCCAGCAGCGACGACAGGGGTGACACCGGGGAGCTGTTTTTT

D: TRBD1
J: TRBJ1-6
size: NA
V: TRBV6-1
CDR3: CASSRRTGQDSPLHF
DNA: TGTGCCAGCAGCCGTAGGACAGGGCAGGATTCACCCCTCCACTTT

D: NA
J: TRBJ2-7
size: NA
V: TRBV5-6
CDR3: CASSVGSYEQYF
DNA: TGTGCCAGCAGCGTCGGCTCCTACGAGCAGTACTTC

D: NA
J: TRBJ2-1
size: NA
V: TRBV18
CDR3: CASSRYGQGGDNEQFF
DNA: TGTGCCAGCTCACGCTATGGGCAGGGGGGCGACAATGAGCAGTTCTTC

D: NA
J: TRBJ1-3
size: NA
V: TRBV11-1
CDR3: CASSQNSGNTIYF
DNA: TGTGCCAGCAGCCAGAACTCTGGAAACACCATATATTTT

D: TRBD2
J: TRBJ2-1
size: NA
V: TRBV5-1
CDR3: CASSPGGTSGRVNEQFF
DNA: TGCGCCAGCAGCCCGGGGGGGACTAGCGGGAGGGTAAATGAGCAGTTCTTC

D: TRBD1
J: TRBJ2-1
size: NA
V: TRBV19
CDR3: CASSISRTGLGYNEQFF
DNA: TGTGCCAGTAGTATATCCAGGACAGGGCTGGGGTACAATGAGCAGTTCTTC

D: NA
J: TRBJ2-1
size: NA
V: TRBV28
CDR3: CASRFFRDSGWDEQFF
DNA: TGTGCCAGCAGATTTTTCCGGGACAGCGGGTGGGATGAGCAGTTCTTC

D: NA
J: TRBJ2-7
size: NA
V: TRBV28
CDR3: CASSPILALSYEQYF
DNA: TGTGCCAGCAGCCCTATCCTAGCGCTCTCCTACGAGCAGTACTTC

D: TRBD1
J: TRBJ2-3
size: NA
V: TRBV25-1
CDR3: CASSDWTGATTDTQYF
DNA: TGTGCCAGCAGTGACTGGACAGGGGCGACCACAGATACGCAGTATTTT

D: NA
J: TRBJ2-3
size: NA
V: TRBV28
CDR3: CASSLGKRTDTQYF
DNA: TGTGCCAGCAGTTTAGGGAAGCGGACAGATACGCAGTATTTT